The 24 T cell receptor beta chains reported below all come from one sample, sequenced in a study of Ad26.COV2.S vaccination and SARS-CoV-2 variants. Assay used: immunoSEQ multiplex PCR; TCRdb lists only in-frame clones, some missing. This sample has 85,000 to 120,000 clones; 80% occur once, and the top ten carry around 16%. Sequenced here: peripheral blood, sampled after recovery from COVID-19. The receptors shown here come from a human donor who had recovered from COVID-19.

The rearrangement joins TRBV6-2 or TRBV6-3 to TRBJ2-3, with D perhaps given as TRBD1 or TRBD2 (6 bases each). Germline CDR1 MNHEY, CDR2 SVGEGT. Trimming shortened V by 5 bases and J by 5 bases, and 14 bases separated the two germline ends. CDR3 length equals 14 residues. The CDR3 is CASSDRLGGDTQYF. In DNA, the CDR3 is TGTGCCAGCAGTGACCGACTAGGGGGAGATACGCAGTATTTT.

The chain joins TRBV9 to TRBJ1-3; D ambiguous. Germline CDR1 is SGDLS and CDR2 is YYNGEE. The CDR3 has 15 amino acids. Trimming took off 4 bases at V and 0 bases at J, with 11 bases between the two ends. The CDR3 sequence is CASSLPLASGNTIYF. The CDR3 DNA reads TGTGCCAGCAGCCTTCCGTTAGCCTCTGGAAACACCATATATTTT.

The chain carries TRBV2 and TRBJ1-1, with TRBD1 as a possible D gene (5 bases). CDR1 is SNHLY and CDR2 is FYNNEI in the germline V gene. The CDR3 runs to 14 residues. Trimming took off 3 bases at V and 0 bases at J, with 8 bases between the two ends. This chain's CDR3 is CASSDQGVNTEAFF. The CDR3 DNA reads TGTGCCAGCAGTGATCAGGGAGTGAACACTGAAGCTTTCTTT. Full variable domain (remainder filled in from reference TRBV2 and TRBJ1-1): EPEVTQTPSHQVTQMGQEVILRCVPISNHLYFYWYRQILGQKVEFLVSFYNNEISEKSEIFDDQFSVERPDGSNFTLKIRSTKLEDSAMYFCASSDQGVNTEAFFGQGTRLTVV.

The V gene is TRBV5-1, the J gene TRBJ1-6, with 7 nucleotides matching TRBD1. This CDR3 has 17 residues. Per germline, CDR1 SGHRS and CDR2 YFSETQ. J lost 3 bases, V lost 4 bases, and 10 bases had no gene match. The CDR3 reads CASSRTGTAGYNSPLHF. As DNA, the CDR3 is TGCGCCAGCAGCCGGACCGGGACAGCCGGCTATAATTCACCCCTCCACTTT. The full variable domain, rest sourced from reference TRBV5-1 and TRBJ1-6, is KAGVTQTPRYLIKTRGQQVTLSCSPISGHRSVSWYQQTPGQGLQFLFEYFSETQRNKGNFPGRFSGRQFSNSRSEMNVSTLELGDSALYLCASSRTGTAGYNSPLHFGNGTRLTVT.

The genes are TRBV7-2 and TRBJ2-7; 8 positions match TRBD1. The CDR3 consists of 15 residues. V was clipped by 4 bases and J by 3 bases; unmatched bases: 8. The germline CDR1 and CDR2 sequences are SGHTA and FQGNSA. The CDR3 reads CASSSQDRGFYEQYF. CDR3 DNA: TGTGCCAGCAGCTCACAAGACAGGGGATTCTACGAGCAGTACTTC.

The chain recombines TRBV5-4 with TRBJ1-1; tentative D call: TRBD1 (6 bases). Looked up from germline, CDR1 is SGHNT and CDR2 is YYREEE (reference sequence). V lost 2 bases and J lost 1, with 12 bases in between. The CDR3 sequence is 15 residues long. CDR3 in amino acids: CASSFSRGTNTEAFF. The CDR3 nucleotides are TGTGCCAGCAGCTTTTCCAGGGGAACGAACACTGAAGCTTTCTTT.

The chain combines TRBV28 with TRBJ1-6, with TRBD1 identical over 7 bases. CDR3 length: 14 amino acids. J was trimmed by 12 bases and V by 6 bases; bases with no gene match: 11. Germline assignment: CDR1 MDHEN and CDR2 SYDVKM. Here the CDR3 DNA reads TGTGCCAGCAGATCCTTTTTGGGGACAGTACCCCTCCACTTT. The encoded protein is CASRSFLGTVPLHF.

This clone was recorded a few times. The CDR3 reads CASSLGGGFGLISYEQYF. CDR3 DNA: TGTGCCAGCAGCTTAGGGGGTGGGTTTGGACTCATCTCCTACGAGCAGTACTTC. The chain is built from TRBV7-2 and TRBJ2-7; weak D call: TRBD2 (5 bases). Germline CDR1 SGHTA, CDR2 FQGNSA. The V and J ends lost 1 base and 0 bases respectively, with 19 bases between them. The CDR3 runs 18 residues.

This sequence joins TRBV5-1 and TRBJ1-5, with TRBD1 matching over 9 bases. Germline V CDR1 and CDR2: SGHRS, YFSETQ. V dropped 3 bases and J dropped 0; count of bases not matched to a gene: 1. The CDR3 contains 15 residues. CDR3 sequence: CASSWTGASNQPQHF. CDR3 nucleotide sequence: TGCGCCAGCAGCTGGACAGGGGCTAGCAATCAGCCCCAGCATTTT.

This clone was recorded once. This chain links TRBV5-4 with TRBJ1-2; the D is unclear. Germline-derived CDR1 and CDR2 are SGHNT and YYREEE (reference sequence). Deletions cut 0 bases from V and 8 bases from J, with 11 bases between. The CDR3 sequence is 13 residues long. The CDR3 DNA sequence: TGTGCCAGCAGCTTGGATAGAGGTGGAGGCTACACCTTC. The encoded protein is CASSLDRGGGYTF.

The V call is TRBV10-3, the J call TRBJ2-5, with 9 bases matching TRBD1. The CDR3 runs to 15 residues. Germline V gene lookup returns CDR1 ENHRY and CDR2 SYGVKD. The trim removed 6 bases at V and 4 bases at J, leaving 9 bases unmatched. Written as DNA, the CDR3 is TGTGCCATCAGCCCACCGGGACAGGGAACAGAGACCCAGTACTTC. Protein: CAISPPGQGTETQYF.

For the CDR3, the DNA is TGTGCCAGCAGTTCCCTCACAGGGCCCCCCACAGATGGTACGCAGTATTTT. It translates to CASSSLTGPPTDGTQYF. V gene TRBV28 combines with J gene TRBJ2-3, with D possibly TRBD1 on 6 matching bases. V lost 4 bases to trimming and J lost 8 bases, with 25 bases between them. From germline, CDR1 is MDHEN and CDR2 SYDVKM. The CDR3 is made up of 17 amino acids.

This clone was seen a handful of times. The gene calls are TRBV28 and TRBJ1-2; D perhaps matches TRBD1 (5 bases). Trimming removed 6 bases at V and 8 bases at J, with 16 bases between. Germline CDR1 is MDHEN and CDR2 is SYDVKM. The CDR3 is 13 residues long. DNA for the CDR3: TGTGCCAGCAGGACGGACATGGATTCGGGCTACACCTTC. It codes for CASRTDMDSGYTF.

The rearrangement joins TRBV19 to TRBJ2-5; no definite D call. There are 11 residues in the CDR3. The V end was cut by 4 bases, the J end by 5 bases, with 5 bases between. Germline CDR1 reads LNHDA; CDR2 reads SQIVND (reference sequence). The CDR3 reads CASSTWETQYF. CDR3 nucleotides: TGTGCCAGTAGTACTTGGGAGACCCAGTACTTC.

The gene calls are TRBV12-3 or TRBV12-4 and TRBJ1-1; TRBD1 might be the D (6 bases). The V and J ends lost 3 bases and 10 bases respectively, with 9 bases between them. This CDR3 spans 11 amino acids. The CDR3 region is CASSFGGAAFF. The CDR3 DNA reads as TGTGCCAGCAGTTTCGGGGGGGCAGCTTTCTTT.

There are a few counts of this clone. The chain uses TRBV19 and TRBJ1-5, with 7 bases matching TRBD1. Germline CDR1 and CDR2: LNHDA and SQIVND (reference sequence). Unmatched junction bases numbered 10, after V lost 3 bases and J lost 2 bases. This CDR3 has 17 residues. The CDR3 region has the DNA TGTGCCAGTAGTATCTTATTAGGGGGCCAAGGCAATCAGCCCCAGCATTTT. This encodes CASSILLGGQGNQPQHF.

This chain uses TRBV28 with TRBJ1-6, with 7 nucleotides matching TRBD1. CDR3 length: 14 amino acids. Germline assignment: CDR1 MDHEN and CDR2 SYDVKM. J gave up 10 bases and V 6 bases, and 9 bases lay outside the gene matches. This chain's CDR3 is CASRIRGEGSPLHF. The CDR3, as DNA: TGTGCCAGCAGGATCAGGGGGGAAGGGTCACCCCTCCACTTT.

The chain uses TRBV28 and TRBJ1-1; D possibly corresponds to TRBD1 (6 bases). The germline V gene encodes CDR1 MDHEN and CDR2 SYDVKM. The CDR3 runs to 13 residues. Trimming shortened V by 9 bases and J by 5 bases, and 16 bases separated the two germline ends. Written as DNA, the CDR3 is TGTGCCAGTACCGGGTCAGGGGAAACTGAAGCTTTCTTT. Residues: CASTGSGETEAFF.

The chain has TRBV7-9 and TRBJ2-3, with D possibly being TRBD2 (7 bases). Germline V CDR1 and CDR2: SEHNR, FQNEAQ (reference sequence). The length of the CDR3 is 16 residues. V lost 1 base and J 0 bases, leaving 11 bases between the germline ends. The CDR3 spells CASSLVGGLSTDTQYF. For the CDR3, the DNA is TGTGCCAGCAGCTTAGTCGGGGGGCTTAGCACAGATACGCAGTATTTT.

The chain uses TRBV5-1 and TRBJ1-1, with TRBD1 as a possible D gene (5 bases). The CDR3 sequence is 13 residues long. V was pared by 3 bases and J by 3 bases, with 9 bases between. The V gene's germline CDR1 is SGHRS and CDR2 YFSETQ. DNA for the CDR3: TGCGCCAGCAGCTCCCAGGGAGACACTGAAGCTTTCTTT. Translated: CASSSQGDTEAFF.

This clone was observed a single time. V usage is TRBV6-5 and J usage is TRBJ2-7; D not resolved. V was trimmed by 10 bases and J by 6 bases, leaving 19 bases between them. The CDR3 loop spans 13 amino acids. CDR1 and CDR2 (germline): MNHEY, SVGAGI. Here the CDR3 reads CATVPLGGTEQYF. CDR3 DNA sequence: TGTGCCACCGTGCCCCTGGGCGGTACCGAGCAGTACTTC.

V and J are TRBV20-1 and TRBJ2-1, with D perhaps given as TRBD1 or TRBD2 (6 bases each). Between the trimmed V and J ends, which lost 3 bases and 5 bases, there was a span of 20 bases. The CDR3 sequence is 16 residues long. CDR1 is DFQATT, CDR2 SNEGSKA, per germline (reference sequence). CDR3 DNA: TGCAGTGCTAGTCATTTTAGTACAGGGAGGCACAATGAGCAGTTCTTC. Its protein is CSASHFSTGRHNEQFF.

This chain joins TRBV5-4 and TRBJ2-5; 10 positions match TRBD1. Trimming removed 3 bases from V and 4 bases from J; junction bases left unmatched: 3. This CDR3 region has 14 residues. The germline CDR1 and CDR2 sequences are SGHNT and YYREEE (reference sequence). The CDR3, as DNA: TGTGCCAGCAGCTGGGACAGGGGAGGAGAGACCCAGTACTTC. It specifies CASSWDRGGETQYF.

The chain is built from TRBV19 and TRBJ1-6; D is undetermined. The CDR3 loop spans 15 amino acids. Trimming removed 4 bases at V and 7 bases at J, with 14 bases between. CDR1 LNHDA and CDR2 SQIVND come from the germline V gene (reference sequence). For the CDR3, the DNA is TGTGCCAGTAGTAATCTCCAGGTCCAGAATTCACCCCTCCACTTT. Translation: CASSNLQVQNSPLHF.